These 20 T cell receptor beta chains were sequenced from one sample in a study of blood T cell repertoires in COVID-19. Some clones are missing from TCRdb's copy, which holds only in-frame ones; the method was immunoSEQ multiplex PCR. The data contain about 120,000 clones, more than 70% of them singletons. The source material was peripheral blood. The receptors stem from a human donor in a cohort sampled during active COVID-19.

The rearrangement joins TRBV5-4 to TRBJ2-1, with 8 positions matching TRBD2. The junction had 8 bases not matched to a gene; V was cut back by 4 bases and J by 5 bases. This CDR3 has 15 residues. CDR1 and CDR2 (germline): SGHNT, YYREEE (reference sequence). This chain's CDR3 is CASSPERGQDNEQFF. The CDR3, as DNA: TGTGCCAGCAGCCCTGAGCGGGGGCAAGACAATGAGCAGTTCTTC.

The genes are TRBV28 and TRBJ1-1, with D maybe TRBD1 (5 bases). V shed 5 bases and J shed 0 bases, with 10 bases lying between them. The germline V gene encodes CDR1 MDHEN and CDR2 SYDVKM. The CDR3 loop spans 14 amino acids. The chain's CDR3 is CASSGGVMNTEAFF. CDR3 nucleotide sequence: TGTGCCAGCAGTGGAGGGGTTATGAACACTGAAGCTTTCTTT.

V usage is TRBV5-1 and J usage is TRBJ2-3; 10 nucleotides agree with TRBD2. This CDR3 region has 18 residues. V trimming: 2 bases; J trimming: 4 bases; junction bases outside the gene matches: 13. Germline assignment: CDR1 SGHRS and CDR2 YFSETQ. The CDR3 reads CASSLGGLSGGAADTQYF. The CDR3 DNA is TGCGCCAGCAGCTTAGGTGGGTTGAGCGGGGGGGCCGCAGATACGCAGTATTTT.

The J gene is TRBJ2-7, the V gene TRBV3-1 (or the pseudogene TRBV3-2); a weak D match, TRBD2 (6 bases). V was pared by 7 bases and J by 3 bases, with 16 bases between. The CDR3 covers 14 residues. Germline V lookup: CDR1 LGHDT, CDR2 YNNKEL (reference sequence). CDR3 in DNA: TGTGCCAGCACCCCCGGGCCGCGGGGCTACGAGCAGTACTTC. It yields the protein CASTPGPRGYEQYF.

The gene calls are TRBV15 and TRBJ2-7; D gene unclear. The V gene's germline CDR1 is LNHNV and CDR2 YYDKDF (reference sequence). Trimming left V 1 base short and J 7 bases short, with 14 bases between. CDR3 length: 14 residues. The CDR3 coding sequence is TGTGCCACCAGCAGAGCTCAGACACTTGCAGAGCAGTACTTC. Encoded protein: CATSRAQTLAEQYF.

The rearrangement links TRBV28 to TRBJ2-7, with D perhaps TRBD1 (6 bases). The CDR3 loop spans 12 amino acids. Deletions cut 4 bases from V and 9 bases from J, with 13 bases between. Germline CDR1 reads MDHEN; CDR2 reads SYDVKM. The DNA of the CDR3 is TGTGCCAGCAGTTACGGACAGCCCGCGCAGTACTTC. It codes for CASSYGQPAQYF. Complete variable domain (other parts from reference TRBV28 and TRBJ2-7): DVKVTQSSRYLVKRTGEKVFLECVQDMDHENMFWYRQDPGLGLRLIYFSYDVKMKEKGDIPEGYSVSREKKERFSLILESASTNQTSMYLCASSYGQPAQYFGPGTRLTVT.

The chain couples TRBV7-6 to TRBJ2-1; 9 nucleotides match TRBD2. The CDR3 spans 19 residues. Trimming removed 4 bases from V and 4 bases from J; junction bases left unmatched: 17. Germline CDR1 reads SGHVS; CDR2 reads FNYEAQ. The CDR3 region has the DNA TGTGCCAGCAGCTCCCCCCTCGGGATAGCGGGAGTTGGGTACAATGAGCAGTTCTTC. It codes for CASSSPLGIAGVGYNEQFF.

V gene TRBV5-1 combines with J gene TRBJ2-5; D not certain. The CDR3 loop spans 13 amino acids. Germline CDR1 reads SGHRS; CDR2 reads YFSETQ. V lost 4 bases and J 6 bases, leaving 13 bases between the germline ends. The CDR3: CASSPPGLKTQYF. Here the CDR3 DNA reads TGCGCCAGCAGCCCCCCCGGTTTAAAGACCCAGTACTTC.

This clone was seen a handful of times. V is TRBV7-9 and J is TRBJ2-1; 7 bases fit TRBD1. Trimming at V came to 6 bases and at J to 15 bases, leaving 17 bases not matched to a gene. Germline V lookup: CDR1 SEHNR, CDR2 FQNEAQ (reference sequence). The CDR3 has 14 amino acids. The CDR3 region is CASRPPDRNGWPFF. The CDR3 nucleotides are TGTGCCAGCAGGCCGCCGGACAGGAACGGTTGGCCGTTCTTC.

The V gene is TRBV6-1, the J gene TRBJ1-2; D might be TRBD1 (5 bases). Trimming removed 1 base from V and 8 bases from J, with 14 bases in between. This CDR3 spans 14 amino acids. In germline, CDR1 is MNHNS, CDR2 SASEGT. CDR3 sequence (DNA): TGTGCCAGCAGTGAAGACCCAGGGTTCGGGGGCTACACCTTC. It codes for CASSEDPGFGGYTF.

To note about this clone: The same CDR3 can be traced to other DNA sequences in this sample. The gene calls are TRBV19 and TRBJ1-2; D ambiguous. The V gene lost 1 base and the J gene lost 7 bases, with 7 bases spanning the gap. There are 12 residues in the CDR3. Germline V gene data show CDR1 as LNHDA and CDR2 as SQIVND (reference sequence). This CDR3 is CASSIGGSGYTF. As DNA, the CDR3 is TGTGCCAGTAGTATAGGAGGGTCTGGCTACACCTTC.

The rearrangement joins TRBV29-1 to TRBJ2-3, with 8 nucleotides matching TRBD1. J lost 3 bases, V lost 6 bases, and 8 bases had no gene match. In germline, CDR1 is SQVTM, CDR2 ANQGSEA. The CDR3 is 14 residues long. The CDR3 sequence: CSVEDRAGTDTQYF. For the CDR3, the DNA is TGCAGCGTGGAGGACAGGGCAGGGACAGATACGCAGTATTTT.

The rearrangement joins TRBV13 to TRBJ2-1; 9 bases match TRBD2. CDR3 length equals 15 residues. The ends lost 5 bases at V and 6 bases at J; junction bases unmatched: 8. Germline V gene sequence: CDR1 PRHDT, CDR2 FYEKMQ (reference sequence). The DNA of the CDR3 is TGTGCCAGCAGCAAAGCGGGAGGAAGGGTCAATGAGCAGTTCTTC. Translating it yields CASSKAGGRVNEQFF. Supplemented by reference TRBV13 and TRBJ2-1, the full variable domain reads AAGVIQSPRHLIKEKRETATLKCYPIPRHDTVYWYQQGPGQDPQFLISFYEKMQSDKGSIPDRFSAQQFSDYHSELNMSSLELGDSALYFCASSKAGGRVNEQFFGPGTRLTVL.

This rearrangement joins TRBV19 to TRBJ1-1, with 7 bases that match TRBD1. CDR1 and CDR2 (germline): LNHDA, SQIVND (reference sequence). The V gene end was trimmed by 10 bases and the J gene end by 3 bases; junction bases not matched to a gene: 11. This CDR3 spans 14 amino acids. In nucleotides, the CDR3 is TGTGCCACCAGACAGGGATCTTCAGACACTGAAGCTTTCTTT. This codes for CATRQGSSDTEAFF.

The V call is TRBV2, the J call TRBJ2-1; 9 bases agree with TRBD2. Germline assignment: CDR1 SNHLY and CDR2 FYNNEI. J gave up 3 bases and V 6 bases, and 6 bases lay outside the gene matches. CDR3 length: 15 amino acids. The DNA of the CDR3 is TGTGCCAGCAGGGTAGCGGGAGTGATCTACAATGAGCAGTTCTTC. Amino acid sequence: CASRVAGVIYNEQFF.

The chain is built from TRBV3-1 (or the pseudogene TRBV3-2) and TRBJ2-2; 10 bases map to TRBD1. J lost 3 bases, V lost 3 bases, and 4 bases had no gene match. From germline, CDR1 is LGHDT and CDR2 YNNKEL (reference sequence). CDR3 size: 16 residues. The CDR3 reads CASSHRDRGYTGELFF. The CDR3 bases are TGTGCCAGCAGCCACCGGGACAGGGGCTACACCGGGGAGCTGTTTTTT.

This clone was detected only a few times. The V call is TRBV19, the J call TRBJ1-5, with D possibly matching TRBD1 (6 bases). The CDR3 extends over 14 amino acids. Trimming took off 5 bases at V and 8 bases at J, with 16 bases between the two ends. The germline CDR1 and CDR2 sequences are LNHDA and SQIVND (reference sequence). The CDR3, as DNA: TGTGCCAGTAGTCCCGGACAGCCCCAGGAGCCCCAGCATTTT. Translation: CASSPGQPQEPQHF.

V usage is TRBV12-3 or TRBV12-4 and J usage is TRBJ1-2, with D unclear. CDR3 length equals 13 residues. V was shortened by 6 bases and J by 8 bases, with 16 bases between the two germline ends. CDR3 sequence reads: CASRGSVGKGYTF. The CDR3 DNA reads as TGTGCCAGCAGGGGTAGCGTGGGGAAGGGCTACACCTTC.

The V call is TRBV30, the J call TRBJ1-6; D not resolved. Per the germline V gene, CDR1 is GTSNPN and CDR2 is SVGIG (reference sequence). The ends were cut back, 4 bases at V and 1 base at J, with 11 bases in the middle. The CDR3 extends over 15 amino acids. The CDR3 DNA reads TGTGCCTGGACCTGGACTGGTTCCTATAATTCACCCCTCCACTTT. Amino acids: CAWTWTGSYNSPLHF.

The chain employs TRBV27 and TRBJ2-7, with 7 bases that match TRBD2. The CDR3 is 15 amino acids. Trimming cost V 6 bases and J 2 bases; bases outside gene matches: 10. Germline V gene lookup returns CDR1 MNHEY and CDR2 SMNVEV (reference sequence). In nucleotides, the CDR3 is TGTGCCAGCAGGCTAGGGCTAGCGGACGCCTACGAGCAGTACTTC. As protein: CASRLGLADAYEQYF.